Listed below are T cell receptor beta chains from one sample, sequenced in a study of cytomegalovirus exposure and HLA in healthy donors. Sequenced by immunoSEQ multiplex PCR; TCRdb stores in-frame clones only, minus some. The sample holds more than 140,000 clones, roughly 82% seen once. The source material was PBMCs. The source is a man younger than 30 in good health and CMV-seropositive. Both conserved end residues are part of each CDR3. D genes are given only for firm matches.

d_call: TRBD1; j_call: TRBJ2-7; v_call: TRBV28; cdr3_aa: CASSPPGQGYSSSYEQYF
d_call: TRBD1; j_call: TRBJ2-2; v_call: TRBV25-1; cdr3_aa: CASSRDRGGTGELFF
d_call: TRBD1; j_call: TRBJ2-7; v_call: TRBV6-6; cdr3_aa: CASTQGASYEQYF
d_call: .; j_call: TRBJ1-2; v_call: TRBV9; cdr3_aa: CASSLTGQDYGYTF
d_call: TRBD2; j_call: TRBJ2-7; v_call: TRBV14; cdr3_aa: CASSLRDYSYEQYF
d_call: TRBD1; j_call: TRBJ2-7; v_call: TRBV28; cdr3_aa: CASSLLSGQGNWEQYF
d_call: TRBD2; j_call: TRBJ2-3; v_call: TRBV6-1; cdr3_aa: CASSVGRGLAGADTQYF
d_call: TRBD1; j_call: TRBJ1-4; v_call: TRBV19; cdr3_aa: CASSNTGGRNEKLFF
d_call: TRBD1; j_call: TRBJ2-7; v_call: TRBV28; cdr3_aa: CASSWDRHPYEQYF
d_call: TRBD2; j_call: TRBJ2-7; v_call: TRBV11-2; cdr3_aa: CASSSGLAGYEQYF
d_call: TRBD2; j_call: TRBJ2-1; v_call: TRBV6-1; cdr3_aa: CASSEVGGRADEQFF
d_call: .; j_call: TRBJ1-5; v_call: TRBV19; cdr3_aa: CASSIQGSVGNQPQHF
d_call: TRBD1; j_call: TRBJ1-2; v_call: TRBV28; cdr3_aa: CASSWTGETNYGYTF
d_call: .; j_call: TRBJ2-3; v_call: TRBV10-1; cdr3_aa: CASSNPRTASSGESTDTQYF
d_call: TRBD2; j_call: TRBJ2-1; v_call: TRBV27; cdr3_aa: CASSPVRTSGPNEQFF
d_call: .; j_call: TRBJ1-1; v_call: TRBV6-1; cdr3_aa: CASRATIVFF
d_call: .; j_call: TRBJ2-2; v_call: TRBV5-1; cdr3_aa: CASSSAPPGITGELFF